The 28 T cell receptor beta chains presented below share a single source sample, sequenced in a study of blood T cell repertoires in COVID-19. Sequencing was performed with immunoSEQ multiplex PCR; in TCRdb, only in-frame clones are kept and a portion is missing. This table holds roughly 150,000 clones, approximately 82% found once. Sequencing input: peripheral blood. These receptors all stem from a woman in her forties or fifties with acute or convalescent COVID-19.

V usage is TRBV28 and J usage is TRBJ2-1, with 7 bases fitting TRBD1. V shed 5 bases, J shed 0 bases, and the junction held 4 bases outside the gene matches. The germline V gene has CDR1 MDHEN and CDR2 SYDVKM. The CDR3 totals 15 residues. Here the CDR3 reads CASSPRDSSYNEQFF. CDR3 sequence (DNA): TGTGCCAGCAGTCCCAGGGACAGCTCCTACAATGAGCAGTTCTTC.

The chain employs TRBV6-5 and TRBJ1-3, with D possibly matching TRBD1 (5 bases). CDR3 length equals 14 residues. The V end lost 7 bases, the J end lost 1 base, and 11 bases lay between the germline ends. Per germline, CDR1 MNHEY and CDR2 SVGAGI. CDR3 in amino acids: CASTLGGSGNTIYF. The CDR3 DNA is TGTGCCAGCACTCTGGGGGGTTCTGGAAACACCATATATTTT.

The chain is built from TRBV7-8 and TRBJ1-2, with D uncertain. CDR3 length equals 11 residues. Germline CDR1 is SGHVS and CDR2 is FQNEAQ. Trimming took 4 bases from V and 8 from J, leaving 8 bases between them. Here the CDR3 reads CASSSSEGYTF. DNA of the CDR3: TGTGCCAGCAGCTCGTCGGAGGGCTACACCTTC.

V and J are TRBV7-8 and TRBJ2-7; 7 bases are a match to TRBD2. Germline values: CDR1 SGHVS, CDR2 FQNEAQ. This CDR3 region has 14 residues. The ends lost 3 bases at V and 6 bases at J; junction bases unmatched: 8. In nucleotides, the CDR3 is TGTGCCAGCAGCTTCGGGACTATAAGTGGCGAGCAGTACTTC. The encoded protein is CASSFGTISGEQYF.

This chain connects TRBV5-1 to TRBJ1-1, with TRBD1 as a possible D gene (6 bases). Trimming left V 4 bases short and J 5 bases short, with 18 bases between. The CDR3 is 15 residues long. Germline-derived CDR1 and CDR2 are SGHRS and YFSETQ. CDR3 sequence (DNA): TGCGCCAGCAGCCCGGCCCCCTATCAGGGGACTGAAGCTTTCTTT. It codes for CASSPAPYQGTEAFF.

The V and J genes are TRBV6-1 and TRBJ1-2; maybe TRBD1 (6 bases). The CDR3 totals 14 residues. The germline V and J ends were trimmed by 7 bases and 1 base, with 13 bases remaining between them. Germline CDR1 and CDR2: MNHNS and SASEGT. CDR3 sequence (DNA): TGTGCCAGCACCCCTGGGGGCAATAACTATGGCTACACCTTC. It encodes CASTPGGNNYGYTF.

This sequence joins TRBV24-1 and TRBJ2-1; no clear D gene. V was cut by 0 bases and J by 2 bases, with 10 bases left in between. The CDR3 has 16 amino acids. CDR1 and CDR2 (germline): KGHDR, SFDVKD. CDR3 sequence (DNA): TGTGCCACCAGTGATTTGTCAGGCGATGCCTACAATGAGCAGTTCTTC. It is translated as CATSDLSGDAYNEQFF.

The chain has TRBV5-1 and TRBJ1-2, with D perhaps TRBD1 (6 bases). CDR1 is SGHRS and CDR2 is YFSETQ in the germline V gene. The CDR3 sequence is 15 residues long. The V end was cut by 4 bases, the J end by 2 bases, with 15 bases between. The CDR3 coding sequence is TGCGCCAGCAGCGCGCTGAGTACAGGGAACTATGGCTACACCTTC. Its protein is CASSALSTGNYGYTF.

This clone came up a few times. The chain is built from TRBV29-1 and TRBJ2-2; 7 positions agree with TRBD2. The germline gives CDR1 SQVTM, CDR2 ANQGSEA. J gave up 5 bases and V 6 bases, and 24 bases lay outside the gene matches. This CDR3 has 19 residues. The CDR3 DNA reads TGCAGCGTGGCACCCCTAGCGGCCGATGCCACCTCGGGGACCGGGGAGCTGTTTTTT. Translation: CSVAPLAADATSGTGELFF.

The chain carries TRBV29-1 and TRBJ1-4; possible D gene TRBD1, 6 bases. The CDR3 has 14 residues. Germline assignment: CDR1 SQVTM and CDR2 ANQGSEA. V lost 3 bases and J lost 11, with 19 bases in between. The CDR3 region is CSVETGGAQGKLFF. CDR3 DNA: TGCAGCGTTGAGACGGGGGGAGCCCAGGGGAAACTGTTTTTT.

The genes are TRBV18 and TRBJ2-1; 7 bases are a match to TRBD2. Germline values: CDR1 KGHSH, CDR2 LQKENI. Trimming took 0 bases from V and 8 from J; bases not matched to a gene: 7. CDR3 length: 15 amino acids. The CDR3 sequence is CASSPPRGTRDEQFF. CDR3 coding DNA: TGTGCCAGCTCACCACCGCGGGGGACGAGGGATGAGCAGTTCTTC.

The rearrangement uses TRBV5-1 and TRBJ1-1, with D perhaps TRBD1 (5 bases). The CDR3 length is 13 residues. Deletions cut 0 bases from V and 3 bases from J, with 6 bases between. In germline, CDR1 is SGHRS, CDR2 YFSETQ. The CDR3: CASSLGGDTEAFF. CDR3 bases: TGCGCCAGCAGCTTGGGGGGCGACACTGAAGCTTTCTTT.

This chain uses TRBV7-9 with TRBJ1-2; D is perhaps TRBD1 (5 bases). Per germline, CDR1 SEHNR and CDR2 FQNEAQ (reference sequence). The CDR3 consists of 14 residues. V dropped 1 base and J dropped 4 bases, with 10 bases sitting between them. The CDR3 DNA sequence: TGTGCCAGCAGCTTAGTTCAGGGCACCTATGGCTACACCTTC. It yields the protein CASSLVQGTYGYTF.

Only a few counts were recorded for this clone. The chain joins TRBV12-5 to TRBJ1-5; 7 nucleotides match TRBD1. This CDR3 has 15 amino acids. CDR1 and CDR2 from the germline V gene are LGHNT and FRNRAP. The V gene end was trimmed by 2 bases and the J gene end by 6 bases; junction bases not matched to a gene: 7. This CDR3 reads CASGLSARGVQPQHF. The CDR3 DNA reads as TGTGCTAGTGGTTTGTCAGCCAGGGGGGTTCAGCCCCAGCATTTT.

This clone has a handful of counts. The chain links TRBV29-1 to TRBJ2-7; 9 nucleotides match TRBD2. Germline-derived CDR1 and CDR2 are SQVTM and ANQGSEA. The CDR3 is made up of 15 amino acids. V shed 6 bases, J shed 7 bases, and the junction held 16 bases outside the gene matches. Here the CDR3 reads CSVVRPASGTSEQYF. The CDR3 DNA is TGCAGCGTGGTACGTCCGGCTAGCGGGACTAGTGAGCAGTACTTC.

The chain carries TRBV19 and TRBJ2-4; the match to TRBD1 covers 8 bases. The CDR3 runs 16 residues. The germline gives CDR1 LNHDA, CDR2 SQIVND (reference sequence). V gave up 6 bases and J gave up 4 bases; unmatched junction bases: 11. The CDR3 coding sequence is TGTGCCAGTAGCGTTTTGACGGGACAGGCAAAAAACATTCAGTACTTC. This sequence encodes CASSVLTGQAKNIQYF.

The sample holds a few counts of this clone. V and J are TRBV27 and TRBJ2-3; 13 bases map to TRBD2. Germline V gene data show CDR1 as MNHEY and CDR2 as SMNVEV (reference sequence). This CDR3 is 16 amino acids long. With 5 bases clipped from V and 7 bases from J, the junction kept 9 bases outside the gene matches. The CDR3 DNA reads as TGTGCCAGCAGTCGCACTAGCGGGGGGGCGAGATATACGCAGTATTTT. This gives the protein CASSRTSGGARYTQYF.

The V gene is TRBV9, the J gene TRBJ2-1; 7 bases line up with TRBD2. Losses at the gene ends were 3 bases for V and 6 bases for J; bases not matched to a gene: 12. The CDR3 runs 16 residues. The germline V gene has CDR1 SGDLS and CDR2 YYNGEE. The CDR3 DNA sequence: TGTGCCAGCAGCGAGTCCACGGGAGGCCCTTTCAATGAGCAGTTCTTC. Protein sequence: CASSESTGGPFNEQFF.

This chain links TRBV18 with TRBJ2-3; D not resolved. Germline CDR1 reads KGHSH; CDR2 reads LQKENI. This CDR3 comprises 16 residues. With 0 bases removed from V and 4 bases from J, the gap between germline ends came to 14 bases. The CDR3 sequence is CASSPPRPGSPDTQYF. CDR3 nucleotides: TGTGCCAGCTCACCACCGCGGCCCGGCAGTCCAGATACGCAGTATTTT. Based on the CDR3 plus reference TRBV18 and TRBJ2-3, the full variable domain is NAGVMQNPRHLVRRRGQEARLRCSPMKGHSHVYWYRQLPEEGLKFMVYLQKENIIDESGMPKERFSAEFPKEGPSILRIQQVVRGDSAAYFCASSPPRPGSPDTQYFGPGTRLTVL.

This clone came up once. V gene TRBV5-1 combines with J gene TRBJ1-2, with 7 bases identical to TRBD1. The CDR3 sequence is 15 residues long. J gave up 6 bases and V 7 bases, and 15 bases lay outside the gene matches. Germline lookup yields CDR1 SGHRS and CDR2 YFSETQ. The CDR3 region is CASQLGGTDTDGYTF. The DNA of the CDR3 is TGCGCCAGCCAGCTTGGTGGGACAGACACTGATGGCTACACCTTC.

The chain joins TRBV4-1 to TRBJ2-1; the D gene is possibly TRBD2 (6 bases). Germline V gives CDR1 MGHRA, CDR2 YSYEKL. CDR3 length equals 17 residues. Trimming shortened V by 1 base and J by 9 bases, and 22 bases separated the two germline ends. Here the CDR3 reads CASSQGILLAHASEQFF. Here the CDR3 DNA reads TGCGCCAGCAGCCAAGGAATTCTACTAGCTCACGCTTCTGAGCAGTTCTTC.

The chain employs TRBV15 and TRBJ2-7, with 7 bases lining up with TRBD1. CDR3 length: 13 amino acids. The V gene's germline CDR1 is LNHNV and CDR2 YYDKDF (reference sequence). Losses at the gene ends were 6 bases for V and 4 bases for J; bases not matched to a gene: 6. In nucleotides, the CDR3 is TGTGCCACCAGGGTAGGGGGCCGTTACGAGCAGTACTTC. Protein product: CATRVGGRYEQYF. Combining the CDR3 with reference TRBV15 and TRBJ2-7 gives the whole variable domain DAMVIQNPRYQVTQFGKPVTLSCSQTLNHNVMYWYQQKSSQAPKLLFHYYDKDFNNEADTPDNFQSRRPNTSFCFLDIRSPGLGDTAMYLCATRVGGRYEQYFGPGTRLTVT.

This clone was picked up a small number of times. The rearrangement uses TRBV7-9 and TRBJ2-7; D is ambiguous. V lost 0 bases and J 0 bases, leaving 9 bases between the germline ends. Germline loops: CDR1 SEHNR, CDR2 FQNEAQ (reference sequence). This CDR3 spans 15 amino acids. This CDR3 is CASSLASEYSYEQYF. The CDR3 DNA reads TGTGCCAGCAGCTTAGCTTCTGAGTACTCCTACGAGCAGTACTTC.

The chain carries TRBV27 and TRBJ2-5, with 8 bases fitting TRBD2. The germline V gene encodes CDR1 MNHEY and CDR2 SMNVEV (reference sequence). J gave up 4 bases and V 1 base, and 8 bases lay outside the gene matches. The CDR3 has 16 residues. This chain's CDR3 is CASSLFSGGVPETQYF. Written as DNA, the CDR3 is TGTGCCAGCAGTTTATTCTCGGGGGGGGTTCCAGAGACCCAGTACTTC.

V and J are TRBV7-2 and TRBJ2-5; D uncertain. Looked up from germline, CDR1 is SGHTA and CDR2 is FQGNSA. The CDR3 contains 13 residues. V gave up 1 base and J gave up 4 bases, with 7 bases separating them. For the CDR3, the DNA is TGTGCCAGCAGCTTAGGGGCGTTAGAGACCCAGTACTTC. Translation: CASSLGALETQYF.

The chain links TRBV2 to TRBJ1-1; 10 bases map to TRBD1. After removal of 6 bases from V and 5 bases from J, the junction contained 6 bases not matched to a gene. The CDR3 runs 14 residues. Germline CDR1 reads SNHLY; CDR2 reads FYNNEI. CDR3: CASRDRTGGTEAFF. The CDR3 DNA sequence: TGTGCCAGCAGGGATCGGACAGGGGGGACTGAAGCTTTCTTT.

This clone has only one observation. The chain links TRBV28 to TRBJ2-3; D might be TRBD1 (5 bases). CDR1 is MDHEN, CDR2 SYDVKM, per germline. The V end was cut by 5 bases, the J end by 10 bases, with 10 bases between. The CDR3 extends over 11 amino acids. CDR3 residues: CASSVQDSQYF. CDR3 DNA: TGTGCCAGCAGTGTACAGGATTCGCAGTATTTT.

This sequence joins TRBV18 and TRBJ2-6, with TRBD1 identical over 7 bases. Germline CDR1 reads KGHSH; CDR2 reads LQKENI. The CDR3 spans 15 residues. V lost 4 bases to trimming and J lost 4 bases; unmatched junction nucleotides: 4. Here the CDR3 reads CASSLTGAGANVLTF. The CDR3 DNA is TGTGCCAGCTCACTCACAGGGGCAGGGGCCAACGTCCTGACTTTC.